This T cell receptor (beta chain) is drawn from a study of blood T cell repertoires in COVID-19. Method: immunoSEQ multiplex PCR; TCRdb's copy keeps in-frame clones and lacks some. The table includes around 250,000 clones, approximately 85% detected once. There are 13 residues in the CDR3. Looked up from germline, CDR1 is MNHEY and CDR2 is SMNVEV (reference sequence). The V end was cut by 5 bases, the J end by 7 bases, with 9 bases between. V is TRBV27 and J is TRBJ1-6; perhaps TRBD1 as D (6 bases). Sequenced sample: PBMCs or T cells enriched from blood (not recorded which). The TCR originated in a woman in her forties or fifties who had recovered from COVID-19. The CDR3 region has the DNA TGTGCCAGCAGTAGGCAGGGGAATTCACCCCTCCACTTT. Protein sequence: CASSRQGNSPLHF.